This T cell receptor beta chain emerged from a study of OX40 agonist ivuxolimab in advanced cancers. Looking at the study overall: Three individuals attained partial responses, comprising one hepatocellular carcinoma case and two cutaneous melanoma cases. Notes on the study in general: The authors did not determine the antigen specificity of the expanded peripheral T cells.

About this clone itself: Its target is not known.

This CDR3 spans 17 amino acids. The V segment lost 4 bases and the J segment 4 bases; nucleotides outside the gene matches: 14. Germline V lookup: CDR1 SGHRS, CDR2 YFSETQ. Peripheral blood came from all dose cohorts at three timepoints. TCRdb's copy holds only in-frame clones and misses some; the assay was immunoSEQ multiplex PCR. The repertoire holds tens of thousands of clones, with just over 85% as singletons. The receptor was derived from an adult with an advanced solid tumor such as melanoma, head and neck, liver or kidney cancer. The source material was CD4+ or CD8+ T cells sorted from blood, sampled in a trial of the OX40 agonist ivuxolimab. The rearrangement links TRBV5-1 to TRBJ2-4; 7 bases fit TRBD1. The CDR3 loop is CASSVSTAGGGKNIQYF. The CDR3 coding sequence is TGCGCCAGCAGCGTGTCCACAGCAGGGGGTGGAAAAAACATTCAGTACTTC.